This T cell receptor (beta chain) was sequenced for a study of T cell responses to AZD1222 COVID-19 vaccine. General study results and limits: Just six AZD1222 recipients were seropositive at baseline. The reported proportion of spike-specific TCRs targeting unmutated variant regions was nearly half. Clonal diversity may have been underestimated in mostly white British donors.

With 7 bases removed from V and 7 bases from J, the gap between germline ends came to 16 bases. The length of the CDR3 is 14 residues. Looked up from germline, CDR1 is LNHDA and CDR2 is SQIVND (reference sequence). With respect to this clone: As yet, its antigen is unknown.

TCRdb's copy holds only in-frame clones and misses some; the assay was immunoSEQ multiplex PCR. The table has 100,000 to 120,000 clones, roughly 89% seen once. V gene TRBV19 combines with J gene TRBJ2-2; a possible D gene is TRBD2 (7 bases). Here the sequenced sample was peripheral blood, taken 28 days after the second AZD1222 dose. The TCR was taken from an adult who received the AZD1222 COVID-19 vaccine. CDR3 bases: TGTGCCAGTAAGGGGGAGGGGATTGTCGGGGAGCTGTTTTTT. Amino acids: CASKGEGIVGELFF.